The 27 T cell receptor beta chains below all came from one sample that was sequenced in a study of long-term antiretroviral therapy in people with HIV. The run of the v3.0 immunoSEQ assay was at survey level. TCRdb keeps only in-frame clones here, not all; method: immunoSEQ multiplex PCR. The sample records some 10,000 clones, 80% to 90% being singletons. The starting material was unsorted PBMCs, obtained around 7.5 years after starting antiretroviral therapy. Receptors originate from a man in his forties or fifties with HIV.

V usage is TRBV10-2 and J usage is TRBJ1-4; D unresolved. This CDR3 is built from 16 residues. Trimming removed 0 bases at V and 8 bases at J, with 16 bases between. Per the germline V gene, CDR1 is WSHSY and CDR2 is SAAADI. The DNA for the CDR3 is TGCGCCAGCAGTGAGTCGACTTCCCTGGCTGGGGAAAAACTGTTTTTT. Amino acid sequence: CASSESTSLAGEKLFF.

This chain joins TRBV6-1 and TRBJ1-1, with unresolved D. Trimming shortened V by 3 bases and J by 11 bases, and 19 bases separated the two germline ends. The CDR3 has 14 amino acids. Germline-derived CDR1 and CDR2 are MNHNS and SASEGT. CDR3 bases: TGTGCCAGCAGTGACGAAGCAGGCACCTTTGTCGCTTTCTTT. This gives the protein CASSDEAGTFVAFF.

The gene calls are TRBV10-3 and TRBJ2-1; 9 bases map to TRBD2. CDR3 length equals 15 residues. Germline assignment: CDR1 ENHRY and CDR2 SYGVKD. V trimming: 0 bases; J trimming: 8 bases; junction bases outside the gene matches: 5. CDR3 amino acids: CAISESGTSPYEQFF. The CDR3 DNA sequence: TGTGCCATCAGTGAGTCGGGGACTAGCCCATATGAGCAGTTCTTC.

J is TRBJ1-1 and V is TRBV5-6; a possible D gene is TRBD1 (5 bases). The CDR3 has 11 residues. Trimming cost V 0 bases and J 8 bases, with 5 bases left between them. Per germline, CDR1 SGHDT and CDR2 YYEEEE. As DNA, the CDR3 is TGTGCCAGCAGCTTGGGGGGGGAAGCTTTCTTT. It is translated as CASSLGGEAFF.

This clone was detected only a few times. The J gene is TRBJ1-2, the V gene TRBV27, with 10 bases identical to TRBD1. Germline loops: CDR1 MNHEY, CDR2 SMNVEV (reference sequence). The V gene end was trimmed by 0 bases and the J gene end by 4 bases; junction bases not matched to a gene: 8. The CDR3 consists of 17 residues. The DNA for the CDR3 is TGTGCCAGCAGTTTATCCCCGACAGGGGGCACCGGCTATGGCTACACCTTC. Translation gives CASSLSPTGGTGYGYTF.

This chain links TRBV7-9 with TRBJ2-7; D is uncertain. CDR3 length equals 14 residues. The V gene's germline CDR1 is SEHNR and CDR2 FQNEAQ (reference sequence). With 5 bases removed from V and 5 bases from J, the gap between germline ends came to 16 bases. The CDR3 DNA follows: TGTGCCAGCAGCCCCACGGGTTATGAGGACGAGCAGTACTTC. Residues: CASSPTGYEDEQYF.

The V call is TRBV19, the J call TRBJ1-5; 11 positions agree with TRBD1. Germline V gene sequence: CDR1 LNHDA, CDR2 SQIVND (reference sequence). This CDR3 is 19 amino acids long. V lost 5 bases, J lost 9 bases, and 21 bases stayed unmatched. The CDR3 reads CASSPPPRRTGGPNWPQHF. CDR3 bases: TGTGCCAGTAGTCCCCCCCCGCGGCGGACAGGGGGCCCTAATTGGCCCCAGCATTTT.

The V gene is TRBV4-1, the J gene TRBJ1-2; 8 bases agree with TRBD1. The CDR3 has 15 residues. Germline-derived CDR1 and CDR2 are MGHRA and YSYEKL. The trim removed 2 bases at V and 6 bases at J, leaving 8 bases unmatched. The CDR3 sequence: CASSQFGQGGDGYTF. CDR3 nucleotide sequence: TGCGCCAGCAGCCAATTCGGACAGGGTGGGGATGGCTACACCTTC.

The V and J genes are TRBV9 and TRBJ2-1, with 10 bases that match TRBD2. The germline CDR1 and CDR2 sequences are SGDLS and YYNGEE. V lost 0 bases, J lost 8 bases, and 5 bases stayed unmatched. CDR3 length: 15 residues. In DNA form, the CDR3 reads TGTGCCAGCAGCGTAGCTACGGGACTAGCGTATGAGCAGTTCTTC. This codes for CASSVATGLAYEQFF.

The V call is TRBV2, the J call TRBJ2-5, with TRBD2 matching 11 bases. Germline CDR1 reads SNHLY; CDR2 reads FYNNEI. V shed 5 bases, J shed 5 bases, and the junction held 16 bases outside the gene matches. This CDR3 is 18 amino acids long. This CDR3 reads CASSHSIAGGLGWETQYF. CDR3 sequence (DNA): TGTGCCAGCAGTCACTCTATAGCGGGGGGGCTAGGTTGGGAGACCCAGTACTTC.

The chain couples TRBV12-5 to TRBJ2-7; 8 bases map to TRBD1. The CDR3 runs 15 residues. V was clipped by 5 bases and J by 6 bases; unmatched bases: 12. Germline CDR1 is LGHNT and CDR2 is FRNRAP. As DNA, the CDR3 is TGTGCTAGTGGTCCACCCCGGACAGGGTTCTCCGAGCAGTACTTC. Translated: CASGPPRTGFSEQYF.

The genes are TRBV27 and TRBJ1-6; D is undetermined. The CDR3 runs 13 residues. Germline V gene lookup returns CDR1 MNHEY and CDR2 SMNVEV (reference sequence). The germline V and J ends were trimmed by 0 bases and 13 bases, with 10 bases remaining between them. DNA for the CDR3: TGTGCCAGCAGTTTATCCCCTAGTAACCCCCTCCACTTT. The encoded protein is CASSLSPSNPLHF.

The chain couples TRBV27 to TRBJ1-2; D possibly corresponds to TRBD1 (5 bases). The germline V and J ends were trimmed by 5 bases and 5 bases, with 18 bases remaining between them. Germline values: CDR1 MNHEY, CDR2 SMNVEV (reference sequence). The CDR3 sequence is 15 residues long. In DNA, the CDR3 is TGTGCCAGCAGTCTCTATGCGGGGGACCCATATGGCTACACCTTC. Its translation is CASSLYAGDPYGYTF.

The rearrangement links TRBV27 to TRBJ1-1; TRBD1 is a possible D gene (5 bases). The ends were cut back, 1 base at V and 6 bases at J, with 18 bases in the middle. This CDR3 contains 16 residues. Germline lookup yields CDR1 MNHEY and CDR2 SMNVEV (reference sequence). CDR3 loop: CASSLFSPGDGAEAFF. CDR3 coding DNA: TGTGCCAGCAGTTTATTCTCACCGGGGGATGGAGCTGAAGCTTTCTTT.

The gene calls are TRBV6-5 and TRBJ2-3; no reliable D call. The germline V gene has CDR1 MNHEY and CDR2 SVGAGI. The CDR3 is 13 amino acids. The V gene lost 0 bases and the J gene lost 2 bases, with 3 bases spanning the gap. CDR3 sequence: CASSYSNTDTQYF. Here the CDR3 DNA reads TGTGCCAGCAGTTACTCGAACACAGATACGCAGTATTTT.

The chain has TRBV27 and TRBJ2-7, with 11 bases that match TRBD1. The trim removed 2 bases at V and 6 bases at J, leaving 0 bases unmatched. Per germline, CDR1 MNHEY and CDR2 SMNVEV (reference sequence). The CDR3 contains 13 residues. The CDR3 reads CASSLGTGGEQYF. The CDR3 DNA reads TGTGCCAGCAGTTTAGGGACAGGGGGCGAGCAGTACTTC.

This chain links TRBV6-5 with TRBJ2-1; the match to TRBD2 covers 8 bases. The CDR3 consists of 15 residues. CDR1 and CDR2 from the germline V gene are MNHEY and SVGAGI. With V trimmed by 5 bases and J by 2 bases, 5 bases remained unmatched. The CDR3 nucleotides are TGTGCCAGCAGTCGGGGGGGCTTCACCTACAATGAGCAGTTCTTC. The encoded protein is CASSRGGFTYNEQFF.

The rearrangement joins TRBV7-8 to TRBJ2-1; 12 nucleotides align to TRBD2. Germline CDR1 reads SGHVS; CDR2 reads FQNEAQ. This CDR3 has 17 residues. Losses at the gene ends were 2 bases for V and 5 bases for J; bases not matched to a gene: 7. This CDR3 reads CASSLFASGGADNEQFF. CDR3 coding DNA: TGTGCCAGCAGCTTATTTGCTAGCGGGGGGGCCGACAATGAGCAGTTCTTC.

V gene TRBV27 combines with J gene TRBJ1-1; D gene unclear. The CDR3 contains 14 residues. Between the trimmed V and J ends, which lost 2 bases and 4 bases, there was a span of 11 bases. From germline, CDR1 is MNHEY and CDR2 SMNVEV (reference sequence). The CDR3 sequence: CASSLSIGVTEAFF. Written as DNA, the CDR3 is TGTGCCAGCAGTTTAAGCATCGGGGTCACTGAAGCTTTCTTT.

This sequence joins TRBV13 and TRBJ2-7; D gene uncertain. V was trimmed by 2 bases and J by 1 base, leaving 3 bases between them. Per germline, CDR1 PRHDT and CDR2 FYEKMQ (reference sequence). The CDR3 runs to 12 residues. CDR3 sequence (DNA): TGTGCCAGCAGCTTACGATCCTACGAGCAGTACTTC. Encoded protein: CASSLRSYEQYF. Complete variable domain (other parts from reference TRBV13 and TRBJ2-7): AAGVIQSPRHLIKEKRETATLKCYPIPRHDTVYWYQQGPGQDPQFLISFYEKMQSDKGSIPDRFSAQQFSDYHSELNMSSLELGDSALYFCASSLRSYEQYFGPGTRLTVT.

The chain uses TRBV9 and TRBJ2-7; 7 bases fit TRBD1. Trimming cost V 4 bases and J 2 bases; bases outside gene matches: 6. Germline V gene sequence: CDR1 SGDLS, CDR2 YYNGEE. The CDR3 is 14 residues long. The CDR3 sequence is CASSIRDSPYEQYF. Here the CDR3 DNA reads TGTGCCAGCAGCATAAGGGACAGCCCCTACGAGCAGTACTTC.

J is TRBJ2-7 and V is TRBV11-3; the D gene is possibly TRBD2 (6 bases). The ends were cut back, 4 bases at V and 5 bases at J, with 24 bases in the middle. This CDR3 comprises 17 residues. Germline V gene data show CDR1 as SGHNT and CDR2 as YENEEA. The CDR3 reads CASSSESKGPEGDEQYF. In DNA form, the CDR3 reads TGTGCCAGCAGCTCGGAGAGTAAAGGGCCGGAGGGAGACGAGCAGTACTTC.

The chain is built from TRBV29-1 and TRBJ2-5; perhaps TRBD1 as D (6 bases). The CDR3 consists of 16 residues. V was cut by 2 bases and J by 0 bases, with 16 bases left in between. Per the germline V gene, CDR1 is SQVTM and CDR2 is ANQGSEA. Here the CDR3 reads CSVETGRDIYQETQYF. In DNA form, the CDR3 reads TGCAGCGTTGAAACCGGCAGGGACATATACCAAGAGACCCAGTACTTC.

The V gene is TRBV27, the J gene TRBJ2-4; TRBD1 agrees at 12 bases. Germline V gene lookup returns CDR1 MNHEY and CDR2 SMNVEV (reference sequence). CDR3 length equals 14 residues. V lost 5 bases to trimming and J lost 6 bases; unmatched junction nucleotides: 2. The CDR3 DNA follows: TGTGCCAGCAGTGCGGGACAGGGGGCAAACATTCAGTACTTC. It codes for CASSAGQGANIQYF.

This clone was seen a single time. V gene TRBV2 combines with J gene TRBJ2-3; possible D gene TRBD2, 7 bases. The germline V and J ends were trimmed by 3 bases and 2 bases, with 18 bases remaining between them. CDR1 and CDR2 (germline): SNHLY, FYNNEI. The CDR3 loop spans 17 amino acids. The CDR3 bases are TGTGCCAGCAGTGACCCCGTAGGGGGGGGAATCACAGATACGCAGTATTTT. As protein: CASSDPVGGGITDTQYF.

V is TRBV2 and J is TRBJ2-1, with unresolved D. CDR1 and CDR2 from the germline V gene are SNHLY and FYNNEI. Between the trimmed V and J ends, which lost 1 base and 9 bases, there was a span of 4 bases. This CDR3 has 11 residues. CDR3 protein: CASSEGTEQFF. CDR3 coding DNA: TGTGCCAGCAGTGAAGGGACTGAGCAGTTCTTC.

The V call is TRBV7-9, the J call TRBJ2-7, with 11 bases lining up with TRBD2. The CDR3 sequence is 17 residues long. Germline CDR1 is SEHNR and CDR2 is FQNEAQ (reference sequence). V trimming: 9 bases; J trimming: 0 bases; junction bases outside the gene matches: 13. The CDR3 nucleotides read TGTGCCAGAAGACCGGTAACTAGCGGGGGCGCCTCCTACGAGCAGTACTTC. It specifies CARRPVTSGGASYEQYF.